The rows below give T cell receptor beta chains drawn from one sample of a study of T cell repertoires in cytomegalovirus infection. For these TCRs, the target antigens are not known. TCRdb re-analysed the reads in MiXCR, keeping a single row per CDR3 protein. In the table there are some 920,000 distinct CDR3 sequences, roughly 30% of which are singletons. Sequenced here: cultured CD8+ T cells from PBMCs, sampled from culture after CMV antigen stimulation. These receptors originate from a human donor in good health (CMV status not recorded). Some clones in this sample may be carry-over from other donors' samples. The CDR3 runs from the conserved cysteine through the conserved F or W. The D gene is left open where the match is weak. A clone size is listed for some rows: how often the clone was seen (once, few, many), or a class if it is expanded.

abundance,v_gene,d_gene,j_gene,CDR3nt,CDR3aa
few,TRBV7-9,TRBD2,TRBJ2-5,TGTGCCAGCAGCCGACTAGCGGGGGGTACCTCCAACCAAGAGACCCAGTACTTC,CASSRLAGGTSNQETQYF
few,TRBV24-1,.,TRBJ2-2,TGTGCCACCAGTGATTTGCGGTTGGGTTCGAACACCGGGGAGCTGTTTTTT,CATSDLRLGSNTGELFF
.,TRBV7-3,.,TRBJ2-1,TGTGCCAGCAGCTTAAAATCCCAGGGCACTGAGCAGTTCTTC,CASSLKSQGTEQFF
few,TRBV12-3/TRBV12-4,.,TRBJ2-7,TGTGCCAGCAGTTTAGCGGCCAGCCACTACGAGCAGTACTTC,CASSLAASHYEQYF
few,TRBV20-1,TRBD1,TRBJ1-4,TGCAGTGCTAGAGAAACGACAGGGGCTGAAAAACTGTTTTTT,CSARETTGAEKLFF
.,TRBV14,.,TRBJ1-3,TGTGCCAGCAGCCCGAGACATAGAAACACCATATATTTT,CASSPRHRNTIYF
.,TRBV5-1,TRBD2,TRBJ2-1,TGCGCCAGCAGCTTGGTTACTAGCGTAGACGAGCAGTTCTTC,CASSLVTSVDEQFF
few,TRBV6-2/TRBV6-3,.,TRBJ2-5,TGTGCCAGCAGTCATACACTGAGCGACCAGTACTTC,CASSHTLSDQYF
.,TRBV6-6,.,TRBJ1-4,TGTGCCAGCAGTTCGGGTCCCGCTGGGGAAAAACTGTTTTTT,CASSSGPAGEKLFF
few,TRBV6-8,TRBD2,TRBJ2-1,TGTGCCAGCAGTTACTCTAGCGGGGGGGCCTGGAATGAGCAGTTCTTC,CASSYSSGGAWNEQFF
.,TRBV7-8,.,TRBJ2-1,TGTGCCAGCAGCTTATTGGTGGCAGACGCTAGGGGTGAGCAGTTCTTC,CASSLLVADARGEQFF
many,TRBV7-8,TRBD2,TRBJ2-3,TGTGCCAGCAGCTTACCCGCAAGCGGGGGGGTCGCAGATACGCAGTATTTT,CASSLPASGGVADTQYF
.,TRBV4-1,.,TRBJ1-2,TGCGCCAGCAGCCAAGATTTACACTCTAACTATGGCTACACCTTC,CASSQDLHSNYGYTF
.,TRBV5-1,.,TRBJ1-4,TGCGCCAGCAGCAAAGGGACCGCGGAGACGGAACTGTTTTTT,CASSKGTAETELFF
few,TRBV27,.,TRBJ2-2,TGTGCCAGCAGTTTCCTCCGGTCGGGGCACGGGGAGCTGTTTTTT,CASSFLRSGHGELFF
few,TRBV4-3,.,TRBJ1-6,TGCGCCAGCAGCCAAGGGAGGCAGGGCAATTCACCCCTCCACTTT,CASSQGRQGNSPLHF
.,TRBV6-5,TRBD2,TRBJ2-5,TGTGCCAGCAGTTACGGTGGACTAGAAGAGACCCAGTACTTC,CASSYGGLEETQYF
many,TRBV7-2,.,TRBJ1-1,TGTGCCAGCAGCTTTGCCCGGCAAACCCCTTGGACTGAAGCTTTCTTT,CASSFARQTPWTEAFF
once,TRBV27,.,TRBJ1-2,TGTGCCAGCAGTGGGGGGTATCGCCATGGCTACACCTTC,CASSGGYRHGYTF
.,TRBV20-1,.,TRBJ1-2,TGCAGTGCTAGAGTCCCAGGGGACCTTGGGGGCTACACCTTC,CSARVPGDLGGYTF
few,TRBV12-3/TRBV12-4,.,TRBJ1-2,TGTGCCAGCAGTTTAGGAAACGAAATCAACTATGGCTACACCTTC,CASSLGNEINYGYTF
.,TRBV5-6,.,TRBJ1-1,TGTGCCAGCAGCGGAGGGGAATTCGACACTGAAGCTTTCTTT,CASSGGEFDTEAFF
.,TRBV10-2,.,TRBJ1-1,TGCGCCAGCAGTGAGACCAATGGGAACACTGAAGCTTTCTTT,CASSETNGNTEAFF
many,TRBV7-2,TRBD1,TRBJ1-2,TGTGCCAGCAGCTCGAGGGGGGACAGATCTATGTACGGCTACACCTTC,CASSSRGDRSMYGYTF
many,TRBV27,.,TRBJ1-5,TGTGCCAGCAGCTTCGGTCAGGGTGGCCAGCCCCAGCATTTT,CASSFGQGGQPQHF
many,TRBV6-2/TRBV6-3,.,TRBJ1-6,TGTGCCAGCAGTTACTCGAGGACCCTGGGCAATTCACCCCTCCACTTT,CASSYSRTLGNSPLHF
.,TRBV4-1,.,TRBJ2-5,TGCGCCAGCAGCCAAGGGTGGTCAGGCCAAGAGACCCAGTACTTC,CASSQGWSGQETQYF
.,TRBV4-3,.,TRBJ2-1,TGCGCCAGCAGCCTCGGGGGAGAGGTGGGGTACAATGAGCAGTTCTTC,CASSLGGEVGYNEQFF
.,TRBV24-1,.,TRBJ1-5,TGTGCCACCAGTGATTCCGGCGTATGGCCCCAGCATTTT,CATSDSGVWPQHF
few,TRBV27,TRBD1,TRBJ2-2,TGTGCCAGCAGTTTTAAAGGGACAGGGATACTGTTTTTT,CASSFKGTGILFF
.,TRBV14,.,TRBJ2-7,TGTGTCAGCAGAGACAGGACCTCCTACGAGCAGTACTTC,CVSRDRTSYEQYF
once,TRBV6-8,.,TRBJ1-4,TGTGCCAGCAGTCCCCAGGGAGGAGGTGAAAAACTGTTTTTT,CASSPQGGGEKLFF
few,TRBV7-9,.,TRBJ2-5,TGTGCCAGCAGCCCGACCAGAGAGACCCAGTACTTC,CASSPTRETQYF
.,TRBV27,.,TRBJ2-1,TGTGCCAGCAGTTTACTAGGGGGTTGGGAGCAGTTCTTC,CASSLLGGWEQFF
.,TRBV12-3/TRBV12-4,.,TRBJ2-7,TGTGCCAGCAGTGTCCTGGCGGACTCCTACGAGCAGTACTTC,CASSVLADSYEQYF
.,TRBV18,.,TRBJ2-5,TGTGCCAGCTCACCACCCTGGAAGGGTTCAGGAGAGACCCAGTACTTC,CASSPPWKGSGETQYF
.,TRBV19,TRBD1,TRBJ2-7,TGTGCCAGTAGTATTGAACCCCTCCAGGGGGACTACGAGCAGTACTTC,CASSIEPLQGDYEQYF
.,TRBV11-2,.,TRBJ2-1,TGTGCCAGCAGCCTCACGGGGCGGGCGGGCTCCTACAATGAGCAGTTCTTC,CASSLTGRAGSYNEQFF
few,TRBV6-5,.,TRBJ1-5,TGTGCCAGCAGTTACGGCGTGGGGGATCAGCCCCAGCATTTT,CASSYGVGDQPQHF
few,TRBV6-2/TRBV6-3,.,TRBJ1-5,TGTGCCAGCAGTTACTCGCCGGGCTGGAATCAGCCCCAGCATTTT,CASSYSPGWNQPQHF
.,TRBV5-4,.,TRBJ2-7,TGTGCCAGCAGCTTGGCCTTTCACGGCAGACGCTCCTACGAGCAGTACTTC,CASSLAFHGRRSYEQYF
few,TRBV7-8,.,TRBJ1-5,TGTGCCAGCAGCCCAGAGGGGGATCAGCCCCAGCATTTT,CASSPEGDQPQHF
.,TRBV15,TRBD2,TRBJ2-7,TGTGCCACCAGCTTCGGAGCGGGGGGCTCCTACGAGCAGTACTTC,CATSFGAGGSYEQYF
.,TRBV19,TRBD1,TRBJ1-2,TGTGCCAGTAGTATGTGGACAGGGGGCTATGGCTACACCTTC,CASSMWTGGYGYTF
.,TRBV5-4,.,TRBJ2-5,TGTGCCAGCAGCTTGGCCGACGCCCCAAGGACCCAGTACTTC,CASSLADAPRTQYF
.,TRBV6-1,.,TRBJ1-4,TGTGCCAGCAAGATCTTGGCAGTTACTAATGAAAAACTGTTTTTT,CASKILAVTNEKLFF
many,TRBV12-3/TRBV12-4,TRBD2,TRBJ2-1,TGTGCCAGCAGTAGAAGGACTAGCGGGGTCAATGAGCAGTTCTTC,CASSRRTSGVNEQFF
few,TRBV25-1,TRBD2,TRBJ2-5,TGTGCCAGCCGGACTAGCCAGAAGACCCAGTACTTC,CASRTSQKTQYF
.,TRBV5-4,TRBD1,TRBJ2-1,TGTGCCAGCGGGACAGTCTACAATGAGCAGTTCTTC,CASGTVYNEQFF
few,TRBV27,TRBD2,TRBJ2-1,TGTGCCAGCAATGGCGGACTAGCGGGAGACAATGAGCAGTTCTTC,CASNGGLAGDNEQFF
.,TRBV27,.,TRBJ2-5,TGTGCCAGCAGTAAGACCTCATACGCGCAAGAGACCCAGTACTTC,CASSKTSYAQETQYF
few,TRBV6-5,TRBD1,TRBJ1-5,TGTGCCAGCAACGGCGACAGGGTCGAGAATCAGCCCCAGCATTTT,CASNGDRVENQPQHF
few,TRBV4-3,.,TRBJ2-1,TGCGCCAGCAGCCAAGGAAGAGGGAGGGAGCAGTTCTTC,CASSQGRGREQFF
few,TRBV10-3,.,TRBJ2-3,TGTGCCATCAGTGAGTTCGACAGCGCCTCCACAGATACGCAGTATTTT,CAISEFDSASTDTQYF
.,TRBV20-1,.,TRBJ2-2,TGCAGTGCTAGAGATCTGGAGCTCCGGGACCTTAAGAACACCGGGGAGCTGTTTTTT,CSARDLELRDLKNTGELFF
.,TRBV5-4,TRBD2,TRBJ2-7,TGTGCCAGCAGCTTGGGGCGGGGGGGAAACTACGAGCAGTACTTC,CASSLGRGGNYEQYF
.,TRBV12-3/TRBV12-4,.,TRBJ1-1,TGTGCCAGCAGCCAGCGGGGGGCGCCTATGAACACTGAAGCTTTCTTT,CASSQRGAPMNTEAFF
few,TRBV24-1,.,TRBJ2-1,TGTGCCACCAGTGATTTCGGCTGGGGTGAGCAGTTCTTC,CATSDFGWGEQFF
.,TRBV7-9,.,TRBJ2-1,TGTGCCAGCAGCTCTAGGAGCGAGGGCCGGTCCTACAATGAGCAGTTCTTC,CASSSRSEGRSYNEQFF